Listed below are T cell receptor beta chains from one sample, sequenced in a study of identical twins. TCRdb processed the 5' RACE reads anew with MiXCR; each CDR3 protein has one entry. Of approximately 600,000 distinct CDR3 sequences in the sample, 7% to 7.5% are singletons; the top ten hold over 1.5%. These data were also filed under a second study, of yellow fever vaccine responses in identical twins.

The material sequenced was PBMCs. The receptors come from a woman between 18 and 29 years old in good health. CDR3s include the opening cysteine and the closing phenylalanine or tryptophan. D genes are given only for firm matches. The size of a clone is reported for some rows only, either as once, few or many, or as a class for expanded clones.

V gene,J gene,clone size,D gene,CDR3 DNA,CDR3 protein
TRBV7-8,TRBJ2-1,many,NA,TGTGCCAGCAGCGACGGGGCCGATGAGCAGTTCTTC,CASSDGADEQFF
TRBV29-1,TRBJ2-1,NA,NA,TGCAGCGCCCTTGTTGGGGCGCAGCACAATGAGCAGTTCTTC,CSALVGAQHNEQFF
TRBV5-1,TRBJ2-7,few,NA,TGCGCCAGCAGCTTGGAGAACCCTTACGAGCAGTACTTC,CASSLENPYEQYF
TRBV18,TRBJ2-1,NA,NA,TGTGCCAGCTCACCAACAGGGAGCAATGAGCAGTTCTTC,CASSPTGSNEQFF
TRBV12-3/TRBV12-4,TRBJ2-5,NA,TRBD2,TGTGCCAGCAGCTCGGAGCGGGGGGGCGCGACCCAGTACTTC,CASSSERGGATQYF
TRBV20-1,TRBJ2-2,few,NA,TGCAGTGCTCCTCAGGGGTCGGGACCCGGGGAGCTGTTTTTT,CSAPQGSGPGELFF
TRBV4-1,TRBJ1-5,many,NA,TGCGCCAGCAGCCAATTACCAGGGCCCCAGCATTTT,CASSQLPGPQHF
TRBV29-1,TRBJ1-2,many,NA,TGCAGCGTCGCAGTGCAGGGGAAGGTAGCTGGCTACACCTTC,CSVAVQGKVAGYTF
TRBV6-4,TRBJ1-2,NA,TRBD1,TGTGCCAGCAGGGACTCCTGGGACAGGGGGCTCAACTATGGCTACACCTTC,CASRDSWDRGLNYGYTF
TRBV9,TRBJ2-2,NA,TRBD2,TGTGCCAGCAGCGTATTGAGCGGGAGGTCCGACACCGGGGAGCTGTTTTTT,CASSVLSGRSDTGELFF
TRBV28,TRBJ2-1,few,TRBD2,TGTGCCAGCAGTTTTTCCCACCAGCGGGGGGGGTATGAGCAGTTCTTC,CASSFSHQRGGYEQFF
TRBV13,TRBJ2-1,NA,TRBD1,TGTGCCAGCAGCTTAGCACGAGGGGGCCGAGTCTCCTACAATGAGCAGTTCTTC,CASSLARGGRVSYNEQFF
TRBV18,TRBJ1-5,NA,TRBD1,TGTGCCAGCTCACCGTCCGGGACAGGGGTTGGGCAGCCCCAGCATTTT,CASSPSGTGVGQPQHF
TRBV12-3/TRBV12-4,TRBJ2-1,many,TRBD2,TGTGCCAGCATCCTAAGCGGGGGCCGAGAGCAGTTCTTC,CASILSGGREQFF
TRBV20-1,TRBJ2-7,NA,TRBD2,TGCAGTGCTAGAGTCGCGGGAGTAGGCGAGCAGTACTTC,CSARVAGVGEQYF
TRBV12-3/TRBV12-4,TRBJ1-5,many,NA,TGTGCCAGCAGCCCACGTGGCGACCCAATCTCTCAGCCCCAGCATTTT,CASSPRGDPISQPQHF
TRBV12-3/TRBV12-4,TRBJ2-5,NA,NA,TGTGCCAGCAGTTTAGCTCAATACCCCGTCTTC,CASSLAQYPVF
TRBV5-1,TRBJ2-4,many,NA,TGCGCCAGCAGCTCAAGAGGGGTGGCCAAAAACATTCAGTACTTC,CASSSRGVAKNIQYF
TRBV6-1,TRBJ2-3,many,NA,TGTGCCAGCAGCCGCAGCCCATCCACGGGGGACTTTTTTCATACGCAGTATTTT,CASSRSPSTGDFFHTQYF
TRBV11-2,TRBJ2-3,many,TRBD2,TGTGCCAGCAGCTTAAGGGCGGGGGACACAGATACGCAGTATTTT,CASSLRAGDTDTQYF
TRBV3-1,TRBJ1-1,many,NA,TGTGCCAGCAGCCAAGGACCTCACAGTGTCGGCATGAACACTGAAGCTTTCTTT,CASSQGPHSVGMNTEAFF
TRBV2,TRBJ2-7,many,NA,TGTGCCAGCAGCTCACAGGGTCCTCAGTACTACGAGCAGTACTTC,CASSSQGPQYYEQYF
TRBV12-3/TRBV12-4,TRBJ2-3,many,NA,TGTGCCAGCTCCCTCGGGCGGCCCACGATAACTAGCACAGATACGCAGTATTTT,CASSLGRPTITSTDTQYF
TRBV4-2,TRBJ2-3,few,NA,TGTGCCAGCAGCCCCCGACTAGGAGGGACAGATACGCAGTATTTT,CASSPRLGGTDTQYF
TRBV6-1,TRBJ1-6,NA,NA,TGTGCCAGCAGATCCCAGGGCTCCTATAATTCACCCCTCCACTTT,CASRSQGSYNSPLHF
TRBV29-1,TRBJ2-1,few,NA,TGCAGCGTGCCCCCATCCCGGGACTCGAGCTCCTACAATGAGCAGTTCTTC,CSVPPSRDSSSYNEQFF
TRBV9,TRBJ2-3,NA,TRBD2,TGTGCCAGCAGCGGCAGAGGAGCGGGGGCAGATACGCAGTATTTT,CASSGRGAGADTQYF
TRBV18,TRBJ2-2,NA,TRBD2,TGTGCCAGCTCACCAGCCGTCGGCGGGAGCACCGGGGAGCTGTTTTTT,CASSPAVGGSTGELFF
TRBV10-3,TRBJ2-1,many,TRBD1,TGTGCCATCAGTCTACAGGGGGCGAGTTCCGATGAGCAGTTCTTC,CAISLQGASSDEQFF
TRBV20-1,TRBJ2-2,few,NA,TGCAGTGCTAGACCGGTGGGACCCGGGGAGCTGTTTTTT,CSARPVGPGELFF
TRBV28,TRBJ2-5,NA,NA,TGTGCCAGCAGTTTAGGGGGTATTAGCGGCAAGACCCAGTACTTC,CASSLGGISGKTQYF
TRBV9,TRBJ2-5,few,TRBD1,TGTGCCAGCAGCGTCAAGGGGGCTCAAGAGACCCAGTACTTC,CASSVKGAQETQYF
TRBV15,TRBJ2-3,few,TRBD2,TGTGCCACCAGCCGGACTAGCGGGAGGACAGATACGCAGTATTTT,CATSRTSGRTDTQYF
TRBV20-1,TRBJ1-1,many,NA,TGCAGTGCCCTAGCCAGGACAGCTCTGAACACTGAAGCTTTCTTT,CSALARTALNTEAFF
TRBV6-5,TRBJ2-1,NA,NA,TGTGCCAGCAGTTCGCGGGGCCCCCCCTACTTC,CASSSRGPPYF
TRBV7-8,TRBJ1-2,NA,NA,TGTGCCAGCAGCTCGAAGGGTACGCGGGATGGCTACACCTTC,CASSSKGTRDGYTF
TRBV4-2,TRBJ2-3,NA,NA,TGTGCCAGCAGGGAGGACTTGGGCACAGATACGCAGTATTTT,CASREDLGTDTQYF
TRBV12-3/TRBV12-4,TRBJ2-4,NA,NA,TGTGCCAGCAGTTCCACGAGTGGGGGAGCCAAAAACATTCAGTACTTC,CASSSTSGGAKNIQYF
TRBV12-3/TRBV12-4,TRBJ1-6,NA,NA,TGTGCCAGCAGTTTGTATCAGGGAGGGGTTTCACCCCTCCACTTT,CASSLYQGGVSPLHF
TRBV2,TRBJ1-1,NA,NA,TGTGCCAGCAGTTCCCTTGGACGGTACACTGAAGCTTTCTTT,CASSSLGRYTEAFF
TRBV5-1,TRBJ2-7,NA,NA,TGCGCCAGCAGCGTCGAGGCCGGGACCAAGCTGTCCGAGCAGTACTTC,CASSVEAGTKLSEQYF
TRBV29-1,TRBJ2-5,NA,NA,TGCAGCGTTGAAGTTAACGGCCAGGGGTGGGAGACCCAGTACTTC,CSVEVNGQGWETQYF
TRBV28,TRBJ1-1,few,NA,TGTGCCAGCAGTGCCGGACGGGTGGGGACTGAAGCTTTCTTT,CASSAGRVGTEAFF
TRBV11-2,TRBJ1-2,many,NA,TGTGCCAGCGCGGGAGGGTCGGACTATGGCTACACCTTC,CASAGGSDYGYTF
TRBV10-3,TRBJ2-1,many,NA,TGTGCCATCAGTAACACTAACTACAATGAGCAGTTCTTC,CAISNTNYNEQFF
TRBV3-1,TRBJ2-5,few,NA,TGTGCCAGCAGCCAATATATTGGCGAAGAGACCCAGTACTTC,CASSQYIGEETQYF
TRBV20-1,TRBJ2-2,many,NA,TGCAGTGCTAATGACCCCCGAGCGACCGGGGAGCTGTTTTTT,CSANDPRATGELFF
TRBV20-1,TRBJ1-5,NA,NA,TGCAGTGCTAGGGATTCCCGCTGGAATCAGCCCCAGCATTTT,CSARDSRWNQPQHF
TRBV2,TRBJ2-5,few,NA,TGTGCCAGCAGTGAAAGTAGAGGAGGGAAAGAGACCCAGTACTTC,CASSESRGGKETQYF
TRBV5-1,TRBJ2-1,many,TRBD1,TGCGCCAGCAGCTTCCGACAGGGGGCCTACAATGAGCAGTTCTTC,CASSFRQGAYNEQFF
TRBV29-1,TRBJ1-2,many,NA,TGCAGCGTTGACGACAAGGGATTGCCTTCTAACTATGGCTACACCTTC,CSVDDKGLPSNYGYTF
TRBV10-3,TRBJ1-1,few,NA,TGTGCCATCACCCGGGGACGGCCCGGGGAGGGAACTGAAGCTTTCTTT,CAITRGRPGEGTEAFF
TRBV12-3/TRBV12-4,TRBJ1-5,many,TRBD1,TGTGCCAGCAGTTTTGAACAGGGGGAAGGGACTCAGCCCCAGCATTTT,CASSFEQGEGTQPQHF
TRBV20-1,TRBJ2-3,few,TRBD2,TGCAGTGCTAGAGACTCAGCGGGGGGTGCAGATACGCAGTATTTT,CSARDSAGGADTQYF
TRBV29-1,TRBJ2-5,NA,NA,TGCAGCGGGCTTGTGGCGGGGAGCCGACAAGAGACCCAGTACTTC,CSGLVAGSRQETQYF
TRBV15,TRBJ2-3,few,NA,TGTGCCACCAGGGAGGGGGCGGGCACAGATACGCAGTATTTT,CATREGAGTDTQYF
TRBV4-2,TRBJ2-3,many,NA,TGTGCCAGCAGCCAAGTCTCGGGCGGGATAAGCACAGATACGCAGTATTTT,CASSQVSGGISTDTQYF
TRBV25-1,TRBJ2-2,NA,TRBD2,TGTGCCAGCAGTCGACTAGCGGGAGGGCCCCGCACCGGGGAGCTGTTTTTT,CASSRLAGGPRTGELFF
TRBV20-1,TRBJ2-1,few,TRBD2,TGCAGTGCAAAACCGGGACTAGCGGGACATGAGCAGTTCTTC,CSAKPGLAGHEQFF
TRBV7-3,TRBJ2-3,NA,TRBD1,TGTGCCAGCACCAAAGGGGGACAGGGGGGGAATACGCAGTATTTT,CASTKGGQGGNTQYF